The 21 T cell receptor beta chains given below trace back to one sample, sequenced in a study of siplizumab effects on memory and regulatory T cells. The protocol was immunoSEQ multiplex PCR, while the TCRdb copy is restricted to in-frame clones and leaves out a portion. The profile shows under 130,000 clones, under 95% of them singletons. Input material: CD4+ T cells sorted from blood. Receptor source: a human donor in good health.

The V gene is TRBV29-1, the J gene TRBJ2-5, with D uncertain. Germline V gives CDR1 SQVTM, CDR2 ANQGSEA. This CDR3 comprises 11 residues. Deletions cut 1 base from V and 5 bases from J, with 5 bases between. CDR3: CSVEVQETQYF. The CDR3 region has the DNA TGCAGCGTTGAAGTCCAGGAGACCCAGTACTTC.

The rearrangement joins TRBV10-3 to TRBJ2-7; 7 nucleotides line up with TRBD2. The CDR3 loop spans 12 amino acids. The J segment lost 6 bases and the V segment lost 6 bases, leaving 5 bases of the junction unmatched. Germline V gene lookup returns CDR1 ENHRY and CDR2 SYGVKD. The CDR3 nucleotides read TGTGCCATCAGCGGGACTACCGGCGAGCAGTACTTC. Its translation is CAISGTTGEQYF.

This clone was seen once. The chain recombines TRBV7-3 with TRBJ2-2; D may correspond to TRBD1 or TRBD2 (6 bases each). The CDR3 has 17 residues. Looked up from germline, CDR1 is SGHTA and CDR2 is FQGTGA. With 5 bases removed from V and 0 bases from J, the gap between germline ends came to 16 bases. CDR3 amino acids: CASSPTLGGPNTGELFF. DNA of the CDR3: TGTGCCAGCAGCCCTACTCTAGGGGGGCCGAACACCGGGGAGCTGTTTTTT.

The chain couples TRBV7-9 to TRBJ2-5, with D possibly TRBD2 on 7 matching bases. The CDR3 spans 14 residues. Trimming shortened V by 1 base and J by 7 bases, and 13 bases separated the two germline ends. Germline V gives CDR1 SEHNR, CDR2 FQNEAQ (reference sequence). The CDR3 DNA sequence: TGTGCCAGCAGCTTAGGCGGGGGCGCCGGGACCCAGTACTTC. Its protein is CASSLGGGAGTQYF.

The chain employs TRBV10-1 and TRBJ2-7; a possible D gene is TRBD2 (6 bases). The germline V gene encodes CDR1 WNHNN and CDR2 SYGVQD (reference sequence). The V and J ends lost 4 bases and 1 base respectively, with 11 bases between them. The CDR3 has 14 amino acids. In DNA form, the CDR3 reads TGCGCCAGCAGTGGCACTAGCCGGTCCTACGAGCAGTACTTC. Protein sequence: CASSGTSRSYEQYF.

The sample holds one count of this clone. This sequence joins TRBV11-2 and TRBJ1-1; a possible D gene is TRBD1 (5 bases). The V end lost 5 bases, the J end lost 5 bases, and 21 bases lay between the germline ends. CDR3 length: 16 residues. CDR1 is SGHAT and CDR2 is FQNNGV in the germline V gene. CDR3 sequence reads: CASSPFPWGTGTEAFF. In DNA form, the CDR3 reads TGTGCCAGCAGCCCCTTCCCATGGGGGACTGGTACTGAAGCTTTCTTT.

The chain couples TRBV19 to TRBJ1-2, with D possibly being TRBD1 (5 bases). The germline V and J ends were trimmed by 6 bases and 7 bases, with 12 bases remaining between them. Looked up from germline, CDR1 is LNHDA and CDR2 is SQIVND (reference sequence). The CDR3 is 12 residues long. The CDR3 DNA reads TGTGCCAGTAGCCAACAGGATGGTGGCTACACCTTC. Translation gives CASSQQDGGYTF.

The V call is TRBV6-1, the J call TRBJ1-4; TRBD1 matches 7 bases. Germline V gene sequence: CDR1 MNHNS, CDR2 SASEGT. The CDR3 has 17 amino acids. Losses at the gene ends were 2 bases for V and 4 bases for J; bases not matched to a gene: 10. CDR3: CASSEPIQGRVNEKLFF. The CDR3 nucleotides read TGTGCCAGCAGTGAACCGATACAGGGGCGGGTTAATGAAAAACTGTTTTTT.

CDR3 amino acids: CASSLLRGEPQHF. The CDR3 DNA is TGTGCCAGCAGTTTACTGAGGGGTGAACCCCAGCATTTT. The chain is built from TRBV27 and TRBJ1-5; D perhaps matches TRBD1 (5 bases). CDR1 and CDR2 from the germline V gene are MNHEY and SMNVEV (reference sequence). V lost 2 bases and J 10 bases, leaving 12 bases between the germline ends. The CDR3 is made up of 13 amino acids.

This clone was observed a handful of times. The V call is TRBV27, the J call TRBJ1-6, with 7 bases fitting TRBD1. V shed 5 bases, J shed 10 bases, and the junction held 14 bases outside the gene matches. This CDR3 is 16 amino acids long. Germline assignment: CDR1 MNHEY and CDR2 SMNVEV (reference sequence). The CDR3: CASSPRGQLFGSPLHF. In nucleotides, the CDR3 is TGTGCCAGCAGTCCCCGGGGACAGCTTTTTGGATCACCCCTCCACTTT.

The chain is built from TRBV6-5 and TRBJ2-3, with a possible D match to TRBD1 (6 bases). V was pared by 3 bases and J by 1 base, with 11 bases between. Germline loops: CDR1 MNHEY, CDR2 SVGAGI. The CDR3 contains 15 residues. CDR3 residues: CASSYQGSGTDTQYF. The DNA for the CDR3 is TGTGCCAGCAGTTATCAGGGGAGCGGCACAGATACGCAGTATTTT.

The chain carries TRBV10-3 and TRBJ2-2; 14 bases agree with TRBD2. There are 18 residues in the CDR3. V lost 5 bases, J lost 1 base, and 6 bases stayed unmatched. Germline values: CDR1 ENHRY, CDR2 SYGVKD. The CDR3 DNA reads as TGTGCCATCAGTAAGGGACTAGCGGGGGAGCAGAACACCGGGGAGCTGTTTTTT. As protein: CAISKGLAGEQNTGELFF.

The DNA for the CDR3 is TGTGCCAGCAGCCCCAGGGGGGGAGCGAACACCGGGGAGCTGTTTTTT. Its translation is CASSPRGGANTGELFF. This chain connects TRBV9 to TRBJ2-2; D possibly uses TRBD1 or TRBD2 (7 bases each). Germline V gives CDR1 SGDLS, CDR2 YYNGEE. The V and J ends lost 4 bases and 0 bases respectively, with 13 bases between them. The CDR3 consists of 16 residues.

J is TRBJ1-3 and V is TRBV5-1, with D possibly TRBD1 on 5 matching bases. V shed 7 bases and J shed 2 bases, with 16 bases lying between them. CDR1 SGHRS and CDR2 YFSETQ come from the germline V gene. This CDR3 has 15 amino acids. DNA of the CDR3: TGCGCCAGCTCCCTTGGCTGGGGGACTGGAAACACCATATATTTT. It codes for CASSLGWGTGNTIYF.

This chain connects TRBV7-8 to TRBJ2-1; D gene ambiguous. The germline V and J ends were trimmed by 1 base and 0 bases, with 16 bases remaining between them. The CDR3 extends over 18 amino acids. Germline CDR1 SGHVS, CDR2 FQNEAQ. The CDR3 DNA reads as TGTGCCAGCAGCTTAGTAGTCTATGGGCAGAGCTCCTACAATGAGCAGTTCTTC. This codes for CASSLVVYGQSSYNEQFF.

This chain links TRBV19 with TRBJ2-3; 12 bases fit TRBD1. The trim removed 4 bases at V and 4 bases at J, leaving 6 bases unmatched. The CDR3 totals 16 residues. Germline V gene lookup returns CDR1 LNHDA and CDR2 SQIVND (reference sequence). CDR3 sequence: CASSTRDRGRPDTQYF. The CDR3 DNA sequence: TGTGCCAGTAGTACCCGGGACAGGGGGCGCCCAGATACGCAGTATTTT. The full variable domain, its missing parts supplied by reference TRBV19 and TRBJ2-3, is DGGITQSPKYLFRKEGQNVTLSCEQNLNHDAMYWYRQDPGQGLRLIYYSQIVNDFQKGDIAEGYSVSREKKESFPLTVTSAQKNPTAFYLCASSTRDRGRPDTQYFGPGTRLTVL.

This clone has only one observation. The rearrangement joins TRBV7-3 to TRBJ2-1, with 8 bases aligning to TRBD1. The CDR3 sequence is 16 residues long. The germline CDR1 and CDR2 sequences are SGHTA and FQGTGA. J gave up 0 bases and V 5 bases, and 6 bases lay outside the gene matches. CDR3 in amino acids: CASSPRDRSSYNEQFF. The CDR3 DNA reads TGTGCCAGCAGCCCCAGGGACAGGAGCTCCTACAATGAGCAGTTCTTC. Using reference TRBV7-3 and TRBJ2-1 for the parts outside the CDR3, the full variable domain is GAGVSQTPSNKVTEKGKYVELRCDPISGHTALYWYRQSLGQGPEFLIYFQGTGAADDSGLPNDRFFAVRPEGSVSTLKIQRTERGDSAVYLCASSPRDRSSYNEQFFGPGTRLTVL.

J is TRBJ1-1 and V is TRBV9, with a weak D call TRBD1 (6 bases). CDR1 is SGDLS and CDR2 is YYNGEE in the germline V gene. The CDR3 totals 16 residues. Trimming took off 2 bases at V and 0 bases at J, with 14 bases between the two ends. CDR3 region: CASSVGPGAVNTEAFF. As DNA, the CDR3 is TGTGCCAGCAGCGTCGGTCCAGGGGCCGTGAACACTGAAGCTTTCTTT.

The chain combines TRBV11-3 with TRBJ1-4, with TRBD1 matching 8 bases. The germline gives CDR1 SGHNT, CDR2 YENEEA. The CDR3 consists of 17 residues. V lost 5 bases to trimming and J lost 3 bases; unmatched junction nucleotides: 11. CDR3 nucleotide sequence: TGTGCCAGCAGCGCGTGGGACAGGCAAGAAGCTAATGAAAAACTGTTTTTT. Translating it yields CASSAWDRQEANEKLFF. Full variable domain (rest looked up from reference TRBV11-3 and TRBJ1-4): EAGVVQSPRYKIIEKKQPVAFWCNPISGHNTLYWYLQNLGQGPELLIRYENEEAVDDSQLPKDRFSAERLKGVDSTLKIQPAELGDSAVYLCASSAWDRQEANEKLFFGSGTQLSVL.

The chain recombines TRBV6-5 with TRBJ2-4; 13 bases agree with TRBD2. Germline values: CDR1 MNHEY, CDR2 SVGAGI. This CDR3 comprises 16 residues. V was pared by 2 bases and J by 8 bases, with 6 bases of the junction left unmatched. The CDR3 protein is CASSYRTSGRRDIQYF. The CDR3 nucleotides are TGTGCCAGCAGTTACCGGACTAGCGGGAGACGCGACATTCAGTACTTC.

The chain employs TRBV6-5 and TRBJ1-2; TRBD1 aligns across 9 bases. The CDR3 length is 13 residues. CDR1 and CDR2 from the germline V gene are MNHEY and SVGAGI. Losses at the gene ends were 5 bases for V and 8 bases for J; bases not matched to a gene: 6. This chain's CDR3 is CASSDRQGGGYTF. The CDR3 nucleotides read TGTGCCAGCAGTGACAGACAGGGGGGAGGCTACACCTTC.